Sequencing of this T cell receptor beta chain was carried out in a study of blood T cell repertoires in COVID-19. Study details: The United States, Italy and Spain provided the acute and convalescent COVID-19 samples. PBMCs, B-cell-depleted T cells, or T cells provided the cDNA or gDNA that made up the material.

The germline V gene has CDR1 MNHEY and CDR2 SVGAGI. This CDR3 contains 16 residues. V was pared by 2 bases and J by 0 bases, with 7 bases of the junction left unmatched. In the original workflow: Amplified reference gene primers provided the basis for estimating nucleated cell counts. Method: immunoSEQ multiplex PCR; TCRdb's copy keeps in-frame clones and lacks some. That table gives V, J and clone size, and the DNA gave D and trimming. The sample shows 100,000 to 150,000 clones, roughly 84% of them seen only once. Sequencing input: peripheral blood. The chain recombines TRBV6-5 with TRBJ2-7; 7 bases line up with TRBD1. This receptor was identified in a woman older than 75 with acute or convalescent COVID-19. The CDR3 loop reads CASSYSKGAPSYEQYF. The CDR3 nucleotides are TGTGCCAGCAGTTACAGCAAGGGGGCCCCCTCCTACGAGCAGTACTTC.